Detailed here is one TCR beta chain. Its recognized antigen is unknown. No base-level quality is on record; no much larger clone is a single base apart. This entry is derived from a study of Graves' ophthalmopathy and Graves' hyperthyroidism (dated by TCRdb to about 2018). Turning to the overall study: Peripheral blood samples were taken at the time of initial diagnosis, before any treatment was given. The study used signatures of the TCR beta repertoire to tell Graves' ophthalmopathy apart from Graves' hyperthyroidism and to predict which patients would progress to ophthalmopathy. In total, 135 blood samples were TCR-sequenced: 40 to 45 ophthalmopathy, some 75 hyperthyroidism and some 17 hyperthyroidism-to-ophthalmopathy patients. To explore V-J signatures that distinguish ophthalmopathy from hyperthyroidism, a discovery set of under 110 patients was enrolled, made up of around 40 with ophthalmopathy and 55 to 65 with stable hyperthyroidism. The independent validation cohort included approximately 19 hyperthyroidism patients plus 17 patients who later progressed from hyperthyroidism to ophthalmopathy. In roughly six hyperthyroidism patients, the T-cell repertoires found in thyroid tissue were compared with those found in blood. Following sampling, methimazole starting at 30 mg daily was administered to hyperthyroidism patients, and high-dose intravenous methylprednisolone was administered to ophthalmopathy patients. For training and testing, the roughly 93 patients in the discovery cohort were randomly divided in a 7:3 ratio.

The CDR3 has 15 amino acids, counting the end cysteine and phenylalanine. Solely the CDR3 DNA is kept, with 45 bases framed from the first base. CDR1 and CDR2 are drawn from the germline V gene: MNHEY, SVGAGI. Compared with germline, V lacks 0 bases and J lacks 5 bases; bases without a gene match: 2. The study at large found these results: Most expanded thyroid clonotypes with a frequency above 0.001 also appeared in blood, which suggests that blood repertoires may reflect the immune response in the thyroid. In validation, the model predicted ophthalmopathy progression with over 60% sensitivity and roughly 72% specificity; some 13 predicted patients were CT-confirmed with GO in a median of around 6.5 months. In cross-validation, the 13-signature model distinguished ophthalmopathy from stable hyperthyroidism with approximately 88% sensitivity and about 84% specificity, and in the test set the corresponding values were roughly 80% and 76%. Sample size was not statistically predetermined, and group allocation was not concealed from the investigators.

Stable hyperthyroidism was defined as no progression to ophthalmopathy within 18 months of follow-up. The hyperthyroidism patients were 18 to 65 years old and newly diagnosed, with a disease duration of less than 2 months. Patients were excluded if they had other autoimmune diseases, uncontrolled infections, pregnancy or lactation. Clinical symptoms, serum thyroxine, TRAb, thyroid ultrasound and orbital computed tomography were used for diagnosis. Ficoll-Paque density gradient centrifugation was used to isolate PBMCs from approximately 10 ml of fresh peripheral blood. Trizol reagent was used to extract the total RNA, and its quality was then checked on an Agilent 2100 Bioanalyzer. For repertoire sequencing, TCR beta CDR3 regions were amplified from RNA transcripts. The first round of RT-PCR was done with HTBI primers and the Qiagen OneStep RT-PCR kit, and was followed by a second round of multiplex PCR, then size selection and purification. Libraries were sequenced paired-end with 100 bp reads on an Illumina HiSeq2000. In the authors' own workflow: SOAPnuke was used to process the reads, throwing out any read that had adapters, had uncalled bases, had a mean Phred below 15, or lacked an exact constant-primer or identifier match. COPE v1.2.5 was used to merge the high-quality paired reads. Clonotypes were defined as unique nucleotide sequences and were aligned to IMGT TRB V, D and J references using MiTCR v1.1. The analysis was limited to V-J combinations with a frequency above 0.0001, which together covered 99.2% of repertoires. A TCR clonal expansion and chaos score per V-J combination was defined as the ratio of F50 clonal expansion to chaos observed in the TCRdist matrix. Welch's t-statistics and random forest were used to reduce the features to 10 to 15 V-J combinations, which were then used as input to a naive Bayes classifier. The Morisita-Horn index was used to measure how similar the thyroid and blood repertoires were. In-frame beta chains were kept once TCRdb had trimmed the public reads at Q25 with fastp and called clones with MiXCR. Every CDR3 protein is listed once, alongside the most common genes and DNA of its rows. TCRdb's processing, not the authors', yielded these V and J calls. The sample table lists a few hundred thousand distinct CDR3 sequences, around a fifth of them with a count of one. Of the sample, 2.5% to 3.5% is held by the ten largest clones.

Sequenced sample: peripheral blood. The rearrangement joined TRBV6-5 to TRBJ2-5, and 11 junctional nucleotides match TRBD1. This clonotype was sampled from a woman in her late teens or twenties with stable Graves' hyperthyroidism. Donor details come from another sample of the same person, matched by shared clones. CDR3 sequence: CASSYSDRGRETQYF. The nucleotide sequence is TGTGCCAGCAGTTACTCGGACAGGGGGCGGGAGACCCAGTACTTC.